This T cell receptor (beta chain) was identified during a study of control samples from healthy donors and cancer patients. Trimming cost V 2 bases and J 1 base, with 6 bases left between them. Germline V gene lookup returns CDR1 MNHEY and CDR2 SVGEGT. The CDR3 covers 13 residues. Profiled with immunoSEQ multiplex PCR; TCRdb holds only in-frame clones, not every one. Of hundreds of thousands of clones listed, over 75% are singletons. Sequenced sample: PBMCs. V gene TRBV6-2 or TRBV6-3 combines with J gene TRBJ2-7; the D is unclear. This TCR came from a woman in her sixties or seventies with lung cancer. The CDR3 here is CASSYGDSYEQYF. The DNA for the CDR3 is TGTGCCAGCAGTTACGGGGATTCCTACGAGCAGTACTTC.